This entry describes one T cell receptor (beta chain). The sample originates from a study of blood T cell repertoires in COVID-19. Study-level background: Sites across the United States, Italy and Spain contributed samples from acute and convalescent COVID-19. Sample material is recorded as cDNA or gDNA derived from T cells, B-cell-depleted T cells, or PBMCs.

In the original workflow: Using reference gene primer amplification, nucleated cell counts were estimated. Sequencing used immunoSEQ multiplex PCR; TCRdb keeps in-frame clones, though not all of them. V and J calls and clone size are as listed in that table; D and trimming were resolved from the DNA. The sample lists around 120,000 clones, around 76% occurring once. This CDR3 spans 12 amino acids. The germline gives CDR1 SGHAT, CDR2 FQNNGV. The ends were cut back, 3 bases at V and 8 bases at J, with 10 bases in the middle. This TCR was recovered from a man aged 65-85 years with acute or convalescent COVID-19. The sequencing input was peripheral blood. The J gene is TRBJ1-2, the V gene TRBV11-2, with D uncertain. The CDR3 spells CASSLAQYGYTF. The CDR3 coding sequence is TGTGCCAGCAGCTTGGCCCAGTACGGCTACACCTTC.